Presented here are 18 T cell receptor beta chains from one specimen sequenced in a study of blood T cells in healthy people across ages. Next came a second PCR, run for about 6 to 12 cycles, which used a sample-barcoded 5' primer along with a J-beta primer mix. MiXCR was run by TCRdb on the 5' RACE reads, yielding one entry per CDR3 protein. Here the sample spans 450,000 to 700,000 distinct CDR3 sequences, 25% to 30% being singletons. The sequenced material came from blood. The receptors were gathered from a woman aged 70-85 years in good health.

This clonotype has just a few counts. At one of its ends the junction is not consistent with the germline gene, which may arise from a read error. The chain uses TRBV5-1 and TRBJ2-2, with 11 bases identical to TRBD2. Germline lookup yields CDR1 SGHRS and CDR2 YFSETQ. This CDR3 comprises 16 residues. For the CDR3, the DNA is TGCGCCTGCAGCCCTAGCGGGGGGCTGAACACCGGGGAGCTGTTTTTT. Encoded protein: CACSPSGGLNTGELFF.

The chain combines TRBV20-1 with TRBJ2-5; 8 nucleotides align to TRBD2. Germline V CDR1 and CDR2: DFQATT, SNEGSKA (reference sequence). The CDR3 contains 13 residues. V trimming: 6 bases; J trimming: 3 bases; junction bases outside the gene matches: 6. CDR3 region: CSATPTSEETQYF. In DNA form, the CDR3 reads TGCAGTGCAACCCCGACTAGCGAAGAGACCCAGTACTTC.

To note about this clonotype: At one end the junction does not follow the germline gene, possibly because of a read error. V usage is TRBV24-1 and J usage is TRBJ2-1; D not resolved. Germline CDR1 KGHDR, CDR2 SFDVKD. CDR3 length: 14 residues. The CDR3, as DNA: TGCGCCACCAGTTCGGCCGGATCCTACAATGAGCAGTTCTTC. Residues: CATSSAGSYNEQFF.

J is TRBJ2-3 and V is TRBV6-1; 9 positions agree with TRBD2. The CDR3 runs 15 residues. Germline CDR1 reads MNHNS; CDR2 reads SASEGT. After removal of 8 bases from V and 8 bases from J, the junction contained 14 bases not matched to a gene. CDR3 sequence reads: CASEVGGGAGGTQYF. DNA of the CDR3: TGTGCCAGCGAGGTCGGCGGGGGGGCGGGAGGTACGCAGTATTTT.

The chain recombines TRBV7-8 with TRBJ2-7; the match to TRBD2 covers 11 bases. The CDR3 has 16 residues. Germline CDR1 reads SGHVS; CDR2 reads FQNEAQ. J gave up 2 bases and V 2 bases, and 5 bases lay outside the gene matches. The CDR3: CASSLMTSGATYEQYF. The CDR3 DNA is TGTGCCAGCAGCTTAATGACTAGCGGGGCGACCTACGAGCAGTACTTC. The full variable domain, with the rest looked up from reference TRBV7-8 and TRBJ2-7, is GAGVSQSPRYKVAKRGQDVALRCDPISGHVSLFWYQQALGQGPEFLTYFQNEAQLDKSGLPSDRFFAERPEGSVSTLKIQRTQQEDSAVYLCASSLMTSGATYEQYFGPGTRLTVT.

The genes are TRBV6-1 and TRBJ1-5; the D gene is possibly TRBD1 (5 bases). Trimming stripped 2 bases from V and 3 bases from J, with 8 bases between. Per germline, CDR1 MNHNS and CDR2 SASEGT. The CDR3 consists of 14 residues. CDR3: CASSESGINQPQHF. DNA for the CDR3: TGTGCCAGCAGTGAATCAGGGATCAATCAGCCCCAGCATTTT.

This clonotype came up a few times. The V call is TRBV4-3, the J call TRBJ2-2; 8 bases match TRBD2. V shed 0 bases and J 7 bases; nucleotides not matched to a gene: 16. Germline CDR1 LGHNA, CDR2 YSLEER. The CDR3 consists of 19 residues. The CDR3 DNA sequence: TGCGCCAGCAGCCAAGATTTCTATCCAGCGGGGGTAATGGGCGGGGAGCTGTTTTTT. It is translated as CASSQDFYPAGVMGGELFF.

This clonotype was seen a handful of times. One end of the junction varies from germline; a read error may be responsible. This rearrangement joins TRBV11-2 to TRBJ2-5; 8 bases are a match to TRBD2. Near its end, the DNA agrees better with TRBJ2-1, so the J call may be wrong. This CDR3 spans 15 amino acids. CDR1 and CDR2 from the germline V gene are SGHAT and FQNNGV. CDR3 protein: CACSFYRGGTHEQFF. The DNA for the CDR3 is TGTGCCTGCAGCTTCTACCGGGGGGGCACACATGAGCAGTTCTTC.

The chain combines TRBV6-2 or TRBV6-3 with TRBJ2-2, with D perhaps matching TRBD2 (6 bases). Germline CDR1 and CDR2: MNHEY and SVGEGT. V lost 8 bases and J lost 4, with 8 bases in between. The CDR3 sequence is 12 residues long. CDR3: CASGGSTGELFF. CDR3 coding DNA: TGTGCCAGCGGGGGGAGCACCGGGGAGCTGTTTTTT.

J is TRBJ2-7 and V is TRBV7-2; 7 nucleotides match TRBD1. CDR3 length: 14 residues. Germline V gene data show CDR1 as SGHTA and CDR2 as FQGNSA. V lost 1 base, J lost 6 bases, and 6 bases stayed unmatched. CDR3 sequence reads: CASSLGQGRSEQYF. The CDR3 DNA is TGTGCCAGCAGCTTAGGACAGGGAAGGTCCGAGCAGTACTTC.

This clonotype showed up just a few times. The chain carries TRBV2 and TRBJ2-1, with D possibly being TRBD1 or TRBD2 (6 bases each). The CDR3 contains 15 residues. Trimming cost V 1 base and J 7 bases, with 14 bases left between them. Germline loops: CDR1 SNHLY, CDR2 FYNNEI. CDR3 region: CASSEVGGIVNEQFF. The CDR3 DNA reads TGTGCCAGCAGTGAAGTAGGGGGGATTGTAAATGAGCAGTTCTTC.

This clonotype has more than one count but fewer than ten. The V and J genes are TRBV6-2 or TRBV6-3 and TRBJ1-1; TRBD1 might be the D (5 bases). Germline values: CDR1 MNHEY, CDR2 SVGEGT. The CDR3 extends over 13 amino acids. V gave up 8 bases and J gave up 1 base, with 11 bases separating them. DNA of the CDR3: TGTGCCAGCCTGGGACGTAAGAACACTGAAGCTTTCTTT. It is translated as CASLGRKNTEAFF.

Concerning this clonotype itself: An end of the junction does not agree with germline; a read error may underlie this. V and J are TRBV7-2 and TRBJ2-5; 9 bases are shared with TRBD2. The germline gives CDR1 SGHTA, CDR2 FQGNSA. The CDR3 consists of 15 residues. In DNA form, the CDR3 reads TGTGCCAGCAGCAAAAGCGGGGGGCCCTACAATGAGCGGTTCTTC. Encoded protein: CASSKSGGPYNERFF.

The sample holds a few counts of this clonotype. The chain is built from TRBV3-1 and TRBJ1-1; no reliable D call. Germline V gene sequence: CDR1 LGHDT, CDR2 YNNKEL (reference sequence). This CDR3 is 14 amino acids long. V was clipped by 4 bases and J by 0 bases, with 9 bases between them. DNA of the CDR3: TGTGCCAGCAGCCTTCAGGTTATGAACACTGAAGCTTTCTTT. Its protein product is CASSLQVMNTEAFF. The variable domain in full, with the rest retrieved from reference TRBV3-1 and TRBJ1-1, is DTAVSQTPKYLVTQMGNDKSIKCEQNLGHDTMYWYKQDSKKFLKIMFSYNNKELIINETVPNRFSPKSPDKAHLNLHINSLELGDSAVYFCASSLQVMNTEAFFGQGTRLTVV.

The chain carries TRBV30 and TRBJ1-5; TRBD1 aligns across 12 bases. This CDR3 is 16 amino acids long. J lost 5 bases, V lost 0 bases, and 5 bases had no gene match. Looked up from germline, CDR1 is GTSNPN and CDR2 is SVGIG (reference sequence). The CDR3 DNA reads as TGTGCCTGGAGTGTAAAGGGACAGGGGGCGTATCAGCCCCAGCATTTT. Protein product: CAWSVKGQGAYQPQHF.

The chain links TRBV27 to TRBJ2-1; TRBD2 matches 9 bases. Germline V gives CDR1 MNHEY, CDR2 SMNVEV (reference sequence). V trimming: 5 bases; J trimming: 5 bases; junction bases outside the gene matches: 7. The CDR3 spans 15 residues. CDR3 DNA: TGTGCCAGCAGTCGACTAGCGGCGGGTAACAATGAGCAGTTCTTC. Protein sequence: CASSRLAAGNNEQFF.

This clonotype was counted many times. The gene calls are TRBV21-1 and TRBJ2-5; the table gives TRBD2 as D, unverified against the DNA. TRBV21-1 is assigned pseudogene status. The CDR3 length is 16 residues. The DNA of the CDR3 is TGTGCCAGCAGCACCCGTCCGGAGGGTGAGATGCAGACCCAGTACTTC. As protein: CASSTRPEGEMQTQYF.

This clonotype was picked up a small number of times. V gene TRBV7-2 combines with J gene TRBJ2-3; D gene unclear. Trimming cost V 3 bases and J 3 bases, with 7 bases left between them. Germline loops: CDR1 SGHTA, CDR2 FQGNSA. The CDR3 is made up of 13 amino acids. CDR3 DNA sequence: TGTGCCAGCAGCTTCTACTTAACAGATACGCAGTATTTT. This codes for CASSFYLTDTQYF.